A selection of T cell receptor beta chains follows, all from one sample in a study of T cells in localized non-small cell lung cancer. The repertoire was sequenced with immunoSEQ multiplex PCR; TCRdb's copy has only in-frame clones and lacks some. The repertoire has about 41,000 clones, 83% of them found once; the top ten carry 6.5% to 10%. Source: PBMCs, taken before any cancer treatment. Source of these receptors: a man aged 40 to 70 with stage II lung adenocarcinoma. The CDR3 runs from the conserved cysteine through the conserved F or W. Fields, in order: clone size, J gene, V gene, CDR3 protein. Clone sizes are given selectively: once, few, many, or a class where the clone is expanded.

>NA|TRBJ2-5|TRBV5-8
CASSSPETQYF
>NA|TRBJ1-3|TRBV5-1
CASSLVLGTAGNTIYF
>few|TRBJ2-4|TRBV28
CASTPFGLDRTKNIQYF
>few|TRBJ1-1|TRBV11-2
CASSLAGGRAFF
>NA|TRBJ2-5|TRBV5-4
CASSPDRGEETQYF
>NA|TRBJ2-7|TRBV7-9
CASSLFSYEQYF
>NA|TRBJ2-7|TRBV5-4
CASSLNGPGLYEQYF
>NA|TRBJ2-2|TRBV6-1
CASSVTGANTGELFF
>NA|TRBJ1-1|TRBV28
CASSPFELNTEAFF
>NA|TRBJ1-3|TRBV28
CASSFSLQVSGNTIYF
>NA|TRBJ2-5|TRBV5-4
CASSLMVEGLGGETQYF
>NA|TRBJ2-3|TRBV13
CASRRGLAGASDTQYF
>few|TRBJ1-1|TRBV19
CASSVVQNTEAFF
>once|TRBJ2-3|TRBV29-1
CSVLKSLTDTQYF
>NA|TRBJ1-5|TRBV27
CASSRDSLSNQPQHF
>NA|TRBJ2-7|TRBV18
CASSPTGRSAYEQYF
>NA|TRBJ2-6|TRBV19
CASSIRTTGGANVLTF
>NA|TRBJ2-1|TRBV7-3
CASSLTSGPNINEQFF
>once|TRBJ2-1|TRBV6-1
CASSYRGSEQFF
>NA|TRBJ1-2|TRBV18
CASSPAARTGGENGYTF
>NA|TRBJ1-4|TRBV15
CATRGDRGREKLFF
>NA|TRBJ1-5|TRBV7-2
CASSLTSSQPQHF
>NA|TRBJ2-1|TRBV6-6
CASSYFAEQFF
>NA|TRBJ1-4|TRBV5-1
CASSFATPRQGFELFF
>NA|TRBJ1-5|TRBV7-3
CASSLTAGASQHF
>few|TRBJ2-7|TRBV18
CASSPAGGGEQYF
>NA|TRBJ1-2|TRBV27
CASRHDRGLNDYGYTF
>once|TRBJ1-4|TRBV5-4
CASSSGTGLEKLFF
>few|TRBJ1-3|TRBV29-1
CSVEGTTRNTIYF
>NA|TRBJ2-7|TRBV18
CASSPGLAYEQYF
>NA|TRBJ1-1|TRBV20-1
CSASRRREAFF
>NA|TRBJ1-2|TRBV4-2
CASSQDRRDGYTF
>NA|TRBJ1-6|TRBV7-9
CASSPRQGYNSPLHF
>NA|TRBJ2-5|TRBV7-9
CASSLGLITETQYF
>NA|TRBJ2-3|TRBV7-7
CASSPLGLASTDTQYF
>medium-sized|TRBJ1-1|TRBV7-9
CASSRPTDRYRLEAFF
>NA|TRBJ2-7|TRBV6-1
CASSPGQYEQYF
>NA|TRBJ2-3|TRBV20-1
CSASRTQTRYF
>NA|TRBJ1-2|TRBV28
CASSDTSYGYTF
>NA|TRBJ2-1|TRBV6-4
CASSRGQSSYNEQFF
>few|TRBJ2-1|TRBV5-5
CASSLTGSAEQFF
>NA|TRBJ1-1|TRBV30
CAWMQQGLPSNTEAFF
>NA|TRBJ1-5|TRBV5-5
CASSQRQGSNQPQHF
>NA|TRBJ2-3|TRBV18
CASSGQGADTQYF
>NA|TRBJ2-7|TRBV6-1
CASSEVGTPPYEQYF
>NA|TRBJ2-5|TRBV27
CASSRGGSQETQYF
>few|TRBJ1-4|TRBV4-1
CASSQETTTNEKLFF
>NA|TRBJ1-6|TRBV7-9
CASSLGNNSPLHF
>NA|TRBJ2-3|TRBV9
CASSVSRDTDTQYF
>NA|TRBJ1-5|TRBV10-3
CAISEGVGQGWHF
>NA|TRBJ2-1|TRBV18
CASSSQGTGAYNEQFF
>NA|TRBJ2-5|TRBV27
CASSPGGSQTQYF
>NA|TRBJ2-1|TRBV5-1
CASSWDKPVNEQFF